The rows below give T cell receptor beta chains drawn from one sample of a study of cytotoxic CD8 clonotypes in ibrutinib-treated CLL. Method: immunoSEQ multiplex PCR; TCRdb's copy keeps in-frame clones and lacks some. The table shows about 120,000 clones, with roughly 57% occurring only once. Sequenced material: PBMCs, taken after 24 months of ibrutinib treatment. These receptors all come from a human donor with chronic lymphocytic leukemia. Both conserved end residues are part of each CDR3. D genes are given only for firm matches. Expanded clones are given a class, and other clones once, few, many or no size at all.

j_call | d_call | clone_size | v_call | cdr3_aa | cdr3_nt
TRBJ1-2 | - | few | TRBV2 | CASNLYGYTF | TGTGCCAGCAACCTCTATGGCTACACCTTC
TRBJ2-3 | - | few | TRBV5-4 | CASSFRTPGGDTQYF | TGTGCCAGCAGCTTTAGGACCCCCGGAGGAGATACGCAGTATTTT
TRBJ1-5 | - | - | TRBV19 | CASSSQGPTQPQHF | TGTGCCAGTAGTTCACAGGGTCCCACTCAGCCCCAGCATTTT
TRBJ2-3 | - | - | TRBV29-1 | CSARMPATDTQYF | TGCAGCGCACGAATGCCAGCCACAGATACGCAGTATTTT
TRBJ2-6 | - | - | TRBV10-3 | CAIAGDGANVLTF | TGTGCCATCGCAGGGGACGGGGCCAACGTCCTGACTTTC
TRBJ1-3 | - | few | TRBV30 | CAWIGGGQPYF | TGTGCCTGGATAGGTGGGGGACAACCATATTTT
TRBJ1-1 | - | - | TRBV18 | CASSWGANTEAFF | TGTGCCAGCTCATGGGGGGCGAACACTGAAGCTTTCTTT
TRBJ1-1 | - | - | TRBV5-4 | CASSRGIGDTEAFF | TGTGCCAGCAGCCGGGGGATAGGGGACACTGAAGCTTTCTTT
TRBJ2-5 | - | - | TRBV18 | CASSPFWGQETQYF | TGTGCCAGCTCACCGTTCTGGGGGCAAGAGACCCAGTACTTC
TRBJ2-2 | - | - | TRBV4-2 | CASSRGPNGAGELFF | TGTGCCAGCAGCCGGGGGCCTAATGGGGCCGGGGAGCTGTTTTTT
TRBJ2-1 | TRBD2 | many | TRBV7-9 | CASSGGTSSEQFF | TGTGCCAGCAGCGGGGGGACTAGTTCTGAGCAGTTCTTC
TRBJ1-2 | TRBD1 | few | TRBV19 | CASSIAGTEVNYGYTF | TGTGCCAGTAGTATAGCCGGGACAGAAGTTAACTATGGCTACACCTTC
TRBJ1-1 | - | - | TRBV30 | CAWSTGRMNTEAFF | TGTGCCTGGAGTACGGGACGGATGAACACTGAAGCTTTCTTT
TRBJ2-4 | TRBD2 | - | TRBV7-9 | CASSFRTSGEAKNIQYF | TGTGCCAGCAGCTTCCGGACTAGCGGGGAAGCCAAAAACATTCAGTACTTC
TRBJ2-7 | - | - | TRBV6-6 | CASSYSKESTYEQYF | TGTGCCAGCAGTTACTCGAAAGAGTCGACCTACGAGCAGTACTTC
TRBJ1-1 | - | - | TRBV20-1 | CSTGAGAEAFF | TGCAGTACTGGGGCAGGCGCTGAAGCTTTCTTT
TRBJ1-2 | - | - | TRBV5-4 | CASSLVSSNYGYTF | TGTGCCAGCAGCTTGGTCTCGTCTAACTATGGCTACACCTTC
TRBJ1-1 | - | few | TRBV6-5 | CASRGDSIEAFF | TGTGCCAGCAGGGGCGACAGTATTGAAGCTTTCTTT
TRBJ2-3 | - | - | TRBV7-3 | CASSLRGGGTDTQYF | TGTGCCAGCAGCTTAAGGGGAGGAGGCACAGATACGCAGTATTTT
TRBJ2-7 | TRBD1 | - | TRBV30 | CAWSTPGQGRSYEQYF | TGTGCCTGGAGTACCCCGGGACAGGGTCGCTCCTACGAGCAGTACTTC
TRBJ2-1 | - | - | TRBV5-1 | CASSSGQPYNEQFF | TGCGCCAGCAGCTCCGGACAGCCCTACAATGAGCAGTTCTTC
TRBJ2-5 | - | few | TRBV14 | CASSQVIGQETQYF | TGTGCCAGCAGCCAAGTTATAGGCCAAGAGACCCAGTACTTC
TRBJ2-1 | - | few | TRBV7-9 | CASSLGSSEQFF | TGTGCCAGCAGCTTAGGCAGTAGTGAGCAGTTCTTC